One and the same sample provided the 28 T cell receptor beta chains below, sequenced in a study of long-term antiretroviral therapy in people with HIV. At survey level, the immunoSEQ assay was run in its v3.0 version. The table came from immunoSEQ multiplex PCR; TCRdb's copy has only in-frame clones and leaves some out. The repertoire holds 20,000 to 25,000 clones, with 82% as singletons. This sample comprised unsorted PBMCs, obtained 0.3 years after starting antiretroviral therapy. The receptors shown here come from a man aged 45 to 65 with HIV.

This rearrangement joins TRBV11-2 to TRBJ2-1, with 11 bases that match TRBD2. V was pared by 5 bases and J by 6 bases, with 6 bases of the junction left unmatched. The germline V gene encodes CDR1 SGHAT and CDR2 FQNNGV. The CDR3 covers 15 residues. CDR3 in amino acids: CASSPTSGKPNEQFF. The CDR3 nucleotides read TGTGCCAGCAGCCCGACTAGCGGGAAACCCAATGAGCAGTTCTTC.

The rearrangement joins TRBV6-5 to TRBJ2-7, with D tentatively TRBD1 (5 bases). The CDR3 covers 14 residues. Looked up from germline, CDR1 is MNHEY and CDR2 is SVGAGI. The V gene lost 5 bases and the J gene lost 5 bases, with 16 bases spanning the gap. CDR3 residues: CASSTEGAKDEQYF. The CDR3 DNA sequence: TGTGCCAGCAGTACCGAAGGGGCCAAGGACGAGCAGTACTTC.

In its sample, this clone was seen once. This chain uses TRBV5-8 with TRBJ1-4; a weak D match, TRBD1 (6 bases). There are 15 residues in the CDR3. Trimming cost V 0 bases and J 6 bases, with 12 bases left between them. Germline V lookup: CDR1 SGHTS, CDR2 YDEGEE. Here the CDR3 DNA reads TGTGCCAGCAGCTTGGACGGACAGAAATATGAAAAACTGTTTTTT. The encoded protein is CASSLDGQKYEKLFF.

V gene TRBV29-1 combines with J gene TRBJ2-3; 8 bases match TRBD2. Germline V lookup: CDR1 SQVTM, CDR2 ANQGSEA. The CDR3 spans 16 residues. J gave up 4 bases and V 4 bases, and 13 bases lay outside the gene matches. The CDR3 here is CSVAGFLAGGADTQYF. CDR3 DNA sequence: TGCAGCGTTGCCGGTTTTTTGGCGGGAGGAGCAGATACGCAGTATTTT.

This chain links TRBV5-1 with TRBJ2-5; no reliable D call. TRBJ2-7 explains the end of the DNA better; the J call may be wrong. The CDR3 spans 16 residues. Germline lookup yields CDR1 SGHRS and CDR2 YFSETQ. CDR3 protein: CASSLALAPYSYEQYF. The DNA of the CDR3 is TGCGCCAGCAGCTTGGCCTTGGCACCCTACTCCTACGAGCAGTACTTC.

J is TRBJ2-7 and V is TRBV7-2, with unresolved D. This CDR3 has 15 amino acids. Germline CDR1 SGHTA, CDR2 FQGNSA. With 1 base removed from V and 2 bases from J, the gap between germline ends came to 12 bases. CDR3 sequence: CASSLVSTWAYEQYF. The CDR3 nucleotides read TGTGCCAGCAGCTTAGTTTCCACTTGGGCCTACGAGCAGTACTTC.

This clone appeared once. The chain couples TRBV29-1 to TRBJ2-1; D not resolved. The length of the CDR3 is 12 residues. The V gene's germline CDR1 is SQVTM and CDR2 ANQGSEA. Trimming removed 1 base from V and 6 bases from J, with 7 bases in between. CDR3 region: CSVEGGGNEQFF. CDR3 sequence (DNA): TGCAGCGTTGAAGGAGGTGGCAATGAGCAGTTCTTC.

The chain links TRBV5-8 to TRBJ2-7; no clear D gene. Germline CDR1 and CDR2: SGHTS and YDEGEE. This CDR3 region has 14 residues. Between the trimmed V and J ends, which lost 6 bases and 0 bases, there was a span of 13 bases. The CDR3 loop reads CASIPVLSSYEQYF. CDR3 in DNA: TGTGCCAGCATCCCGGTTCTTTCCTCCTACGAGCAGTACTTC.

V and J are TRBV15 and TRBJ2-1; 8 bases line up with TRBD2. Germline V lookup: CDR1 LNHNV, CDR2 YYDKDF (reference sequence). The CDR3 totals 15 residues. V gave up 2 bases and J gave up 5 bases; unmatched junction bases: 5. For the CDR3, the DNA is TGTGCCACCAGCAGACGGCGGGGGGACAACAATGAGCAGTTCTTC. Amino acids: CATSRRRGDNNEQFF.

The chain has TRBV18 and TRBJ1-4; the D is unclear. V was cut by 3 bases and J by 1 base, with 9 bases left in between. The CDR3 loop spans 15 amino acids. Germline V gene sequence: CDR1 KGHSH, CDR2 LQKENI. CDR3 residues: CASSPTEGTNEKLFF. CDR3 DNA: TGTGCCAGCTCACCCACAGAGGGAACTAATGAAAAACTGTTTTTT.

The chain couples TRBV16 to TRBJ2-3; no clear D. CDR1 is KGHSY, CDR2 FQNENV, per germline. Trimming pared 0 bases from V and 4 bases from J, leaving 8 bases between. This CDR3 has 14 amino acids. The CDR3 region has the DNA TGTGCCAGCAGCCAATCTGGGGTGGCAGATACGCAGTATTTT. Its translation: CASSQSGVADTQYF.

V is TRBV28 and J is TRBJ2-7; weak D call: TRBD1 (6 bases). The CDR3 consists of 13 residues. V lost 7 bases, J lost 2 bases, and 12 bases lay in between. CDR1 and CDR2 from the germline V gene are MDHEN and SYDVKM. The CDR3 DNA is TGTGCCAGCAAAGGGGGTTTCACCTACGAGCAGTACTTC. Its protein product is CASKGGFTYEQYF.

The DNA for the CDR3 is TGTGCCAGCAGCTTGGCGGGACTTTGGAAAAAGCCAGATACGCAGTATTTT. This translates into CASSLAGLWKKPDTQYF. The rearrangement uses TRBV5-4 and TRBJ2-3; perhaps TRBD2 as D (6 bases). Germline CDR1 reads SGHNT; CDR2 reads YYREEE (reference sequence). The CDR3 spans 17 residues. Trimming removed 0 bases at V and 4 bases at J, with 18 bases between.

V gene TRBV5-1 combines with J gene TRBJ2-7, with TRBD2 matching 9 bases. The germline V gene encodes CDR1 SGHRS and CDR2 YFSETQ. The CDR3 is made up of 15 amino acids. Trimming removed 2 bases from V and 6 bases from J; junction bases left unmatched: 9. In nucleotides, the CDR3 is TGCGCCAGCAGCTTTGCGCTAGCGGGGTCCGGCGAGCAGTACTTC. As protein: CASSFALAGSGEQYF.

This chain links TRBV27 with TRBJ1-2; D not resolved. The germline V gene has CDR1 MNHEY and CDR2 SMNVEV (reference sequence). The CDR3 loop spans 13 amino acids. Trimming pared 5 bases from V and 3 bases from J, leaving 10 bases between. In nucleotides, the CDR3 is TGTGCCAGCAGTCTCAACAACTACTATGGCTACACCTTC. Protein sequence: CASSLNNYYGYTF.

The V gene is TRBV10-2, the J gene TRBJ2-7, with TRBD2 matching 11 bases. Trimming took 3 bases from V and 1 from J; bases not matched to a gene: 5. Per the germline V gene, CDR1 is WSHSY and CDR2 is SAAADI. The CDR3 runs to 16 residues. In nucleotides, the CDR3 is TGCGCCAGCAGTGACCCTGGGACTAGCGGTTCCTACGAGCAGTACTTC. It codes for CASSDPGTSGSYEQYF.

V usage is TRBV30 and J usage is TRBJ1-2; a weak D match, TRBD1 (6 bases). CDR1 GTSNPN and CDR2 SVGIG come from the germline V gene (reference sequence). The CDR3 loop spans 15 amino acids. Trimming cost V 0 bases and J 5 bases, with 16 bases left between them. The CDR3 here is CAWSVGFGGQYGYTF. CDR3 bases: TGTGCCTGGAGTGTAGGATTCGGGGGCCAATATGGCTACACCTTC. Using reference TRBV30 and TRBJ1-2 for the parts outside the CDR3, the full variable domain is SQTIHQWPATLVQPVGSPLSLECTVEGTSNPNLYWYRQAAGRGLQLLFYSVGIGQISSEVPQNLSASRPQDRQFILSSKKLLLSDSGFYLCAWSVGFGGQYGYTFGSGTRLTVV.

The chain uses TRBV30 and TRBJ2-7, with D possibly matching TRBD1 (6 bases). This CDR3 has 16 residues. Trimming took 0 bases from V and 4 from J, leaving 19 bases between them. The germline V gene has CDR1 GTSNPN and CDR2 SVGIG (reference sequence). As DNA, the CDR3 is TGTGCCTGGAGTGTACTATGGGACAAAAAAGGTTACGAGCAGTACTTC. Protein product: CAWSVLWDKKGYEQYF.

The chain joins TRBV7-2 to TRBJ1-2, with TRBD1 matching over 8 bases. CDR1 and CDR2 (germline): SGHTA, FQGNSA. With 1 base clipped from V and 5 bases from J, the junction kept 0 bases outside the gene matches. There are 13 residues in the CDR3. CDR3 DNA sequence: TGTGCCAGCAGCTTAGGGACAGGGTATGGCTACACCTTC. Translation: CASSLGTGYGYTF.

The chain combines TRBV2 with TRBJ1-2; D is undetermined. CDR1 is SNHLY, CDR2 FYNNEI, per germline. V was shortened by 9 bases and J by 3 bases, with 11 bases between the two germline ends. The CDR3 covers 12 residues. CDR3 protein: CARSGNDYGYTF. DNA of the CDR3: TGTGCCAGGTCGGGTAACGACTATGGCTACACCTTC.

This CDR3 reads CASSEYGNQPQHF. Here the CDR3 DNA reads TGTGCCAGCAGTGAGTATGGGAATCAGCCCCAGCATTTT. V is TRBV6-4 and J is TRBJ1-5; unclear D gene. V lost 3 bases and J lost 4, with 7 bases in between. The CDR3 spans 13 residues. CDR1 and CDR2 from the germline V gene are MRHNA and SNTAGT.

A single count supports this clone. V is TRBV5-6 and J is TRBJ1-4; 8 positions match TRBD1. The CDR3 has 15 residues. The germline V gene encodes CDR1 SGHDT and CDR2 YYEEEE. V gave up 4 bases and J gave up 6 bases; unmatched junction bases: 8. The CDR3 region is CASSSRTGMDEKLFF. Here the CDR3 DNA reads TGTGCCAGCAGCAGCCGGACAGGGATGGATGAAAAACTGTTTTTT.

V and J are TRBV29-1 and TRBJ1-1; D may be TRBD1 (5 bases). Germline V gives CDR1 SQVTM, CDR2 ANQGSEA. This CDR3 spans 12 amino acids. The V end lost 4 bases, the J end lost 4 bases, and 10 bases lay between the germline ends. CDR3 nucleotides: TGCAGCGTTGTCCCAGACAGCACTGAAGCTTTCTTT. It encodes CSVVPDSTEAFF.

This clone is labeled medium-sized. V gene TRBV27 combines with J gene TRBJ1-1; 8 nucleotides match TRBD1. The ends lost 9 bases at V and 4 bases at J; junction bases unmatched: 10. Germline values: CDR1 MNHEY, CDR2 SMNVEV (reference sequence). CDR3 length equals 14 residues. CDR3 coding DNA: TGTGCCAGTTCCTTCAGGGGGCACGTCACTGAAGCTTTCTTT. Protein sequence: CASSFRGHVTEAFF.

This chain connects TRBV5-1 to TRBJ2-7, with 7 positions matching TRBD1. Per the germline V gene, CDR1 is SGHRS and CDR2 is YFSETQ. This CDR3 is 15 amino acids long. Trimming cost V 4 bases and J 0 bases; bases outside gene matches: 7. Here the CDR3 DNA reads TGCGCCAGCAGCGGATCGACAGGGCACTCCTACGAGCAGTACTTC. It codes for CASSGSTGHSYEQYF.

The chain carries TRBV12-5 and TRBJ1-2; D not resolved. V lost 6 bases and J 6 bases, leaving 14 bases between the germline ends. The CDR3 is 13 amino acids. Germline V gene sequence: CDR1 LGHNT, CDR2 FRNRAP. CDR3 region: CASGLVGGDGYTF. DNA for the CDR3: TGTGCTAGTGGACTAGTTGGTGGAGATGGCTACACCTTC.

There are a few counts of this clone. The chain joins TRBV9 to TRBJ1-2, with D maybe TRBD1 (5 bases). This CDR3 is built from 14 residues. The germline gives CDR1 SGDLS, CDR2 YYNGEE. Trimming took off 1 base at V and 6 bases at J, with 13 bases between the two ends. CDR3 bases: TGTGCCAGCAGCGTATACCAGGGAGGGGATGGCTACACCTTC. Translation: CASSVYQGGDGYTF.

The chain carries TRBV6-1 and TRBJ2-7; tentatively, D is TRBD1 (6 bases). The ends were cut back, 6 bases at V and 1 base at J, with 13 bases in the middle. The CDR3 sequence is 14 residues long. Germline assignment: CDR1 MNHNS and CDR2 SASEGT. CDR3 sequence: CASRETDRSYEQYF. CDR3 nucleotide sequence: TGTGCCAGCAGGGAAACTGACAGGTCCTACGAGCAGTACTTC.